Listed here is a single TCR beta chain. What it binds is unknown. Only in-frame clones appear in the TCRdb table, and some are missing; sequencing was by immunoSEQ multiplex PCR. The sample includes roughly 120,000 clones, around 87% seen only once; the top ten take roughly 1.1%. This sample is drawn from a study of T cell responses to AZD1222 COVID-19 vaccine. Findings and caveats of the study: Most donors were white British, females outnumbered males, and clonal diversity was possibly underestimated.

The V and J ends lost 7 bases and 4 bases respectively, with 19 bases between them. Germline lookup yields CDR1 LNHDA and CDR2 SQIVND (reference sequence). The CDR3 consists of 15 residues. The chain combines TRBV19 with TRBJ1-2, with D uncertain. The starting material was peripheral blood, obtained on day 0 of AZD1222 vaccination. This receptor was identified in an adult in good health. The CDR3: CASTPAGWEGYGYTF. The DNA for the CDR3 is TGTGCCAGTACCCCCGCCGGCTGGGAGGGCTATGGCTACACCTTC.